This T cell receptor (beta chain) was sequenced in a study of blood T cells in healthy people across ages. CDR1 and CDR2 from the germline V gene are MNHEY and SVGEGT. CDR3 size: 14 residues. V was cut by 3 bases and J by 10 bases, with 13 bases left in between. Alongside a J-beta primer mix, a sample-barcoded 5' primer served in a second PCR lasting about 7 to 11 cycles. All samples gave at least 2.5 million CDR3-containing paired-end reads. TCRdb reprocessed the 5' RACE reads via MiXCR and lists one record per CDR3 protein. The sample lists about 780,000 distinct CDR3 sequences, around 50% occurring once.

The specimen was blood. The TCR sequence derives from an elderly man in good health. This chain links TRBV6-2 or TRBV6-3 with TRBJ1-6; tentatively, D is TRBD1 (5 bases). The CDR3 bases are TGTGCCAGCAGTTATGTCCGGGACCGATCACCCCTCCACTTT. This codes for CASSYVRDRSPLHF.